One sample yielded the 18 T cell receptor beta chains listed below, sequenced in a study of cytomegalovirus exposure and HLA in healthy donors. Amplification used 60 Vbeta primers and 13 Jbeta primers. TCRdb keeps only in-frame clones here, not all; method: immunoSEQ multiplex PCR. The profile shows roughly 150,000 clones, 84% of them singletons. Material: PBMCs. The source is a boy younger than 10 in good health and CMV-seronegative.

The chain joins TRBV7-2 to TRBJ1-2; the D gene is possibly TRBD1 (5 bases). The CDR3 consists of 13 residues. Germline CDR1 SGHTA, CDR2 FQGNSA. Trimming cost V 8 bases and J 3 bases, with 13 bases left between them. This CDR3 reads CASSTGGHYGYTF. CDR3 DNA: TGTGCCAGCTCCACGGGGGGACACTATGGCTACACCTTC.

The chain joins TRBV7-9 to TRBJ2-2; TRBD2 aligns across 13 bases. V shed 1 base and J 5 bases; nucleotides not matched to a gene: 4. CDR3 length equals 17 residues. Germline loops: CDR1 SEHNR, CDR2 FQNEAQ (reference sequence). The DNA for the CDR3 is TGTGCCAGCAGCTTAGGGGGACTAGCGGGAAAGACCGGGGAGCTGTTTTTT. It encodes CASSLGGLAGKTGELFF. Supplemented by reference TRBV7-9 and TRBJ2-2, the full variable domain reads DTGVSQNPRHKITKRGQNVTFRCDPISEHNRLYWYRQTLGQGPEFLTYFQNEAQLEKSRLLSDRFSAERPKGSFSTLEIQRTEQGDSAMYLCASSLGGLAGKTGELFFGEGSRLTVL.

This chain links TRBV4-2 with TRBJ2-1; 7 nucleotides match TRBD1. Germline V gene sequence: CDR1 LGHNA, CDR2 YNFKEQ. V gave up 0 bases and J gave up 2 bases; unmatched junction bases: 4. The CDR3 sequence is 16 residues long. CDR3: CASSQDQQGPYNEQFF. DNA of the CDR3: TGTGCCAGCAGCCAAGACCAACAGGGGCCCTACAATGAGCAGTTCTTC.

The CDR3 DNA reads TGTGCCAGCAGTCAATCGCGTACTTCCACCAGCGGGGAGACCCAGTACTTC. Translating gives CASSQSRTSTSGETQYF. The V gene is TRBV7-9, the J gene TRBJ2-5; a weak D match, TRBD2 (6 bases). Germline CDR1 is SEHNR and CDR2 is FQNEAQ (reference sequence). This CDR3 is 17 amino acids long. Trimming pared 6 bases from V and 5 bases from J, leaving 25 bases between.

This clone was observed a handful of times. The chain employs TRBV6-9 and TRBJ2-5; 8 bases line up with TRBD1. Germline lookup yields CDR1 MNHGY and CDR2 SVAAGI. The CDR3 is 14 residues long. V lost 6 bases to trimming and J lost 5 bases; unmatched junction nucleotides: 8. The CDR3 here is CASRATGVRETQYF. In DNA form, the CDR3 reads TGTGCCAGCAGGGCGACAGGGGTGAGGGAGACCCAGTACTTC.

The chain recombines TRBV4-1 with TRBJ2-7; D gene ambiguous. The CDR3 consists of 12 residues. Germline V gives CDR1 MGHRA, CDR2 YSYEKL. Trimming pared 0 bases from V and 6 bases from J, leaving 6 bases between. The CDR3 loop is CASSQEAGEQYF. CDR3 DNA: TGCGCCAGCAGCCAAGAAGCTGGCGAGCAGTACTTC.

The V and J genes are TRBV6-1 and TRBJ1-5; possible D gene TRBD1, 6 bases. CDR3 length equals 15 residues. CDR1 is MNHNS and CDR2 is SASEGT in the germline V gene. Trimming left V 6 bases short and J 2 bases short, with 14 bases between. The CDR3 loop reads CASSEHAGGNQPQHF. Written as DNA, the CDR3 is TGTGCCAGCAGCGAGCACGCAGGGGGCAATCAGCCCCAGCATTTT.

This chain connects TRBV19 to TRBJ2-1; 8 bases match TRBD2. CDR1 and CDR2 from the germline V gene are LNHDA and SQIVND (reference sequence). The length of the CDR3 is 16 residues. With 1 base clipped from V and 7 bases from J, the junction kept 9 bases outside the gene matches. For the CDR3, the DNA is TGTGCCAGTAGTATAGCAGACGGGGGGGCAGGGAATGAGCAGTTCTTC. Protein sequence: CASSIADGGAGNEQFF.

The chain is built from TRBV29-1 and TRBJ1-1; no reliable D call. The CDR3 consists of 13 residues. Trimming removed 4 bases at V and 1 base at J, with 10 bases between. Germline CDR1 reads SQVTM; CDR2 reads ANQGSEA. The chain's CDR3 is CSVVAGKNTEAFF. CDR3 bases: TGCAGCGTTGTAGCTGGAAAGAACACTGAAGCTTTCTTT. The variable domain in full, completed from reference TRBV29-1 and TRBJ1-1, reads SAVISQKPSRDICQRGTSLTIQCQVDSQVTMMFWYRQQPGQSLTLIATANQGSEATYESGFVIDKFPISRPNLTFSTLTVSNMSPEDSSIYLCSVVAGKNTEAFFGQGTRLTVV.

CDR3 DNA: TGTGCCAGCAGCTTAGGACTAGCAGATACGCAGTATTTT. Translated, it gives CASSLGLADTQYF. The rearrangement joins TRBV6-5 to TRBJ2-3; 7 bases are shared with TRBD2. CDR1 is MNHEY and CDR2 is SVGAGI in the germline V gene. The junction had 4 bases not matched to a gene; V was cut back by 6 bases and J by 4 bases. The CDR3 contains 13 residues.

This chain links TRBV9 with TRBJ2-1, with D uncertain. This CDR3 region has 14 residues. Trimming shortened V by 3 bases and J by 7 bases, and 14 bases separated the two germline ends. In germline, CDR1 is SGDLS, CDR2 YYNGEE. The CDR3, as DNA: TGTGCCAGCAGCGACCCGCGGCTTTATAATGAGCAGTTCTTC. Protein sequence: CASSDPRLYNEQFF.

The J gene is TRBJ2-3, the V gene TRBV7-3; D possibly corresponds to TRBD2 (5 bases). Germline V gives CDR1 SGHTA, CDR2 FQGTGA. V shed 5 bases and J shed 0 bases, with 9 bases lying between them. The CDR3 length is 14 residues. The CDR3 reads CASSVLESTDTQYF. As DNA, the CDR3 is TGTGCCAGCAGCGTACTAGAGAGCACAGATACGCAGTATTTT.

The V call is TRBV28, the J call TRBJ1-5, with a tentative D call TRBD1 (5 bases). Trimming took off 2 bases at V and 1 base at J, with 12 bases between the two ends. The length of the CDR3 is 16 residues. Germline loops: CDR1 MDHEN, CDR2 SYDVKM. The CDR3 nucleotides are TGTGCCAGCAGTTTAAATGCGGGGGTGAGCAATCAGCCCCAGCATTTT. Translated: CASSLNAGVSNQPQHF.

The J gene is TRBJ2-3, the V gene TRBV11-3; 7 positions match TRBD2. Trimming took 2 bases from V and 2 from J; bases not matched to a gene: 7. The CDR3 is 16 residues long. Germline lookup yields CDR1 SGHNT and CDR2 YENEEA. The CDR3 DNA follows: TGTGCCAGCAGCTTAAGGTCGGGAGGTACCACAGATACGCAGTATTTT. This gives the protein CASSLRSGGTTDTQYF.

This clone came up a few times. The CDR3 region has the DNA TGTGCCAGCAGCAGGGGGCCCACCGGGGAGCTGTTTTTT. It codes for CASSRGPTGELFF. The chain joins TRBV6-4 to TRBJ2-2; 8 bases line up with TRBD1. The V and J ends lost 6 bases and 4 bases, in that order; junction bases with no gene match: 1. This CDR3 is 13 amino acids long. Germline lookup yields CDR1 MRHNA and CDR2 SNTAGT.

In the case of this clone: Other DNA sequences in the sample encode the same CDR3. J is TRBJ2-7 and V is TRBV13, with 8 nucleotides matching TRBD2. Germline V gene lookup returns CDR1 PRHDT and CDR2 FYEKMQ (reference sequence). With V trimmed by 1 base and J by 3 bases, 2 bases remained unmatched. The CDR3 runs 14 residues. The CDR3 nucleotides are TGTGCCAGCAGCTTAGTCGGGAGGGACTACGAGCAGTACTTC. Its translation is CASSLVGRDYEQYF.

The chain combines TRBV5-6 with TRBJ2-3, with D possibly being TRBD1 (6 bases). From germline, CDR1 is SGHDT and CDR2 YYEEEE. CDR3 length: 14 amino acids. The V end was cut by 5 bases, the J end by 5 bases, with 15 bases between. CDR3 sequence: CASRTTGTGDTQYF. CDR3 bases: TGTGCCAGCAGAACTACAGGGACCGGAGATACGCAGTATTTT.

The chain is built from TRBV9 and TRBJ1-2, with D perhaps TRBD1 (5 bases). V was shortened by 4 bases and J by 0 bases, with 16 bases between the two germline ends. The CDR3 runs to 16 residues. Germline CDR1 reads SGDLS; CDR2 reads YYNGEE. The CDR3 spells CASSRDPGGTNYGYTF. The CDR3 nucleotides are TGTGCCAGCAGCCGCGATCCTGGGGGGACTAACTATGGCTACACCTTC.